The present entry profiles one T cell receptor beta chain with its context. Antigen unknown. This sample stems from a study of CD8 T cells in ankylosing spondylitis. Study observations and caveats: Blood from ankylosing spondylitis patients appeared to carry a characteristic eight-variant TCR beta motif.

One entry per CDR3 protein results from TCRdb running MiXCR on the 5' RACE reads. The sample holds roughly 700,000 distinct CDR3 sequences; around 19% are singletons and the top ten take under 20%. The CDR3 extends over 16 amino acids. Germline V gene data show CDR1 as DFQATT and CDR2 as SNEGSKA (reference sequence). V trimming: 3 bases; J trimming: 5 bases; junction bases outside the gene matches: 10. Sequencing was carried out using blood, either unsorted or a sorted T cell fraction (not recorded which). This receptor was taken from a male donor with ankylosing spondylitis. V and J are TRBV20-1 and TRBJ2-5; TRBD2 aligns across 12 bases. Here the CDR3 DNA reads TGCAGTGCTAGTCCCACTAGCGGGGGGCCGTGGGAGACCCAGTACTTC. Amino acid sequence: CSASPTSGGPWETQYF.